Following are 11 T cell receptor beta chains from one sample sequenced in a study of tumor-infiltrating lymphocytes in oesophageal squamous cell carcinoma (dated by TCRdb to 2016 to 2018). Receptor libraries were prepared by PCR. Instrument on record: Illumina HiSeq 2000. TCRdb reprocessing: public reads trimmed at Q25 with fastp, clones called with MiXCR, in-frame beta chains kept. Rows are combined by CDR3 protein, so each entry shows the most common genes and DNA. The sample yields tens of thousands of distinct CDR3 sequences; about a third were counted once. About a fifth of the sample belongs to the ten largest clones. Sample: esophageal tumor tissue. These receptors were obtained from a female donor with esophageal squamous cell carcinoma.

The J gene is TRBJ2-3, the V gene TRBV7-3; D call uncertain. V was clipped by 5 bases and J by 3 bases, with 9 bases between them. The CDR3 has 13 amino acids. The germline V gene has CDR1 SGHTA and CDR2 FQGTGA. CDR3 residues: CASSPYVTDTQYF. The CDR3 bases are TGTGCCAGCAGCCCCTACGTGACAGATACGCAGTATTTT.

V and J are TRBV20-1 and TRBJ1-1, with D maybe TRBD1 (6 bases). The germline V gene encodes CDR1 DFQATT and CDR2 SNEGSKA (reference sequence). V shed 0 bases and J shed 3 bases, with 14 bases lying between them. This CDR3 comprises 15 residues. CDR3 sequence (DNA): TGCAGTGCTAGAGAAGGGGGGTTTTGGGACACTGAAGCTTTCTTT. Its translation: CSAREGGFWDTEAFF.

This clonotype was seen only a few times. The chain has TRBV27 and TRBJ2-3, with 9 nucleotides matching TRBD1. V lost 6 bases, J lost 14 bases, and 36 bases stayed unmatched. This CDR3 is 21 amino acids long. Germline CDR1 MNHEY, CDR2 SMNVEV (reference sequence). DNA for the CDR3: TGTGCCAGCAGGAACAGGGGGCGAGCCCTTAACCCTACTCAGAACACCGGGGAGCTGTATTTT. This sequence encodes CASRNRGRALNPTQNTGELYF.

A word on this clonotype: The CDR3 does not close with the conserved phenylalanine or tryptophan, likely indicating a read error. The limits of the CDR3 on the DNA are not certain, so only TCRdb's listed CDR3 is given. J is TRBJ2-6 and V is TRBV19; TRBD1 reflects the table's D call only, with no check against the DNA. The CDR3 is 9 residues long, ends included. Germline CDR1 reads LNHDA; CDR2 reads SQIVND (reference sequence). The CDR3 is CASSILTGQ.

In this sample, this clonotype turned up many times. The rearrangement uses TRBV5-1 and TRBJ2-7, with TRBD2 identical over 9 bases. Trimming at V came to 4 bases and at J to 4 bases, leaving 9 bases not matched to a gene. Germline lookup yields CDR1 SGHRS and CDR2 YFSETQ. The CDR3 has 15 amino acids. The CDR3, as DNA: TGCGCCAGCAGCATGGCCACTAGCGGGCCTTACGAGCAGTACTTC. Its protein is CASSMATSGPYEQYF.

The rearrangement links TRBV20-1 to TRBJ2-1; D gene ambiguous. The CDR3 spans 10 residues. Trimming took off 6 bases at V and 10 bases at J, with 10 bases between the two ends. CDR1 is DFQATT and CDR2 is SNEGSKA in the germline V gene (reference sequence). The CDR3 DNA follows: TGCAGTGCCCGTGACCGAGAGCAGTTCTTC. Its translation: CSARDREQFF.

This clonotype occurred many times. The chain combines TRBV11-2 with TRBJ2-7; unclear D gene. V gave up 1 base and J gave up 2 bases, with 12 bases separating them. The CDR3 totals 15 residues. Germline CDR1 is SGHAT and CDR2 is FQNNGV. CDR3 protein: CASSLGAAYTYEQYF. In DNA, the CDR3 is TGTGCCAGCAGCTTAGGCGCAGCTTACACCTACGAGCAGTACTTC.

The chain joins TRBV7-2 to TRBJ2-7, with D possibly TRBD2 on 5 matching bases. The J call is doubtful: the DNA matches TRBJ2-1 better. The CDR3 runs 17 residues. CDR1 is SGHTA and CDR2 is FQGNSA in the germline V gene. CDR3 DNA sequence: TGTGCCAGCAGCTTGGAAAGGACTTACCCGCCCTACAATGAGCAGTTCTTC. Its translation: CASSLERTYPPYNEQFF.

The CDR3 DNA reads as TGTGCCAGTAGTATAGGAGGGACAGGAGGTTACGAGCAGTACTTC. Translating it yields CASSIGGTGGYEQYF. The rearrangement links TRBV19 to TRBJ2-1; TRBD1 aligns across 8 bases. The J call is in doubt because the DNA end fits TRBJ2-7 better. The V gene's germline CDR1 is LNHDA and CDR2 SQIVND (reference sequence). This CDR3 has 15 amino acids.

CDR3 coding DNA: TGTGCCAGCTCACGACTACTAGCGACCGAGCAGTACTTC. Its translation: CASSRLLATEQYF. The chain joins TRBV18 to TRBJ2-7, with 7 bases identical to TRBD2. This CDR3 spans 13 amino acids. Germline lookup yields CDR1 KGHSH and CDR2 LQKENI. The V segment lost 4 bases and the J segment 6 bases; nucleotides outside the gene matches: 6. The variable domain in full, completed from reference TRBV18 and TRBJ2-7, reads NAGVMQNPRHLVRRRGQEARLRCSPMKGHSHVYWYRQLPEEGLKFMVYLQKENIIDESGMPKERFSAEFPKEGPSILRIQQVVRGDSAAYFCASSRLLATEQYFGPGTRLTVT.

This chain connects TRBV7-6 to TRBJ2-3; possible D gene TRBD1, 6 bases. V dropped 1 base and J dropped 1 base, with 12 bases sitting between them. Germline V lookup: CDR1 SGHVS, CDR2 FNYEAQ. CDR3 length: 16 amino acids. In DNA, the CDR3 is TGTGCCAGCAGCTTAGACTTTCACAGGGGCACAGATACGCAGTATTTT. It specifies CASSLDFHRGTDTQYF.